This paragraph covers one T cell receptor beta chain sequence. There are many counts of this clonotype. Its cognate antigen has yet to be identified. Per-base quality was not reported, and no clone a single base away is much larger than it. The data were taken from a study of T cells of healthy individuals (dated by TCRdb to between 2018 and 2020). The library came from 5' RACE. The reads were generated on an Illumina MiSeq. Through fastp at Q25 and MiXCR, TCRdb rebuilt clones from the public reads, retaining in-frame beta chains. When rows share a CDR3 protein, they turn into one entry using the most common DNA and genes. The sample contains about 96,000 distinct CDR3 sequences, about 16% of them found a single time. 6.2% of the sample is taken by the ten largest. This TCR was sampled from a human donor in good health.

The base sequence is TGTGCCAGCAGCTTAGAGTATGGGGCCGCTCGGAGAGGCTACACCTTC. Translated, it gives CASSLEYGAARRGYTF. Recombination joined TRBV7-9 with TRBJ1-2, and possibly TRBD1, on 5 matching bases. CDR1 and CDR2, per the germline V gene (reference sequence), are SEHNR and FQNEAQ. The CDR3 measures 16 amino acids from cysteine to phenylalanine. Only the CDR3 DNA is retained, 48 bases long and in frame from the first base. V loses 1 base of germline sequence and J loses 8 bases, and the interval between the two ends is 20 bases.